The 20 T cell receptor beta chains below come from one sample, sequenced in a study of CD4 and CD8 cells across lung adenocarcinoma regions. One entry per CDR3 protein, called by TCRdb with MiXCR from the PCR reads. Seen here are 14,000 or so distinct CDR3 sequences, approximately 43% observed once, and the top ten hold approximately 15%. The sample was CD4+ T cells from the center of a lung tumor. The receptors stem from a male donor with lung adenocarcinoma. The CD4 and CD8 labels of this study may be unreliable.

The chain carries TRBV9 and TRBJ2-2, with 10 bases fitting TRBD2. The CDR3 has 16 residues. With V trimmed by 2 bases and J by 0 bases, 1 base remained unmatched. Germline assignment: CDR1 SGDLS and CDR2 YYNGEE. The CDR3 sequence: CASSVTSGANTGELFF. The CDR3 nucleotides read TGTGCCAGCAGCGTCACTAGCGGGGCGAACACCGGGGAGCTGTTTTTT.

This clonotype was seen at least ten times. The CDR3 region has the DNA TGTGCCAGCCTGGGAGCGAACACCGGGGAGCTGTTTTTT. This sequence encodes CASLGANTGELFF. V and J are TRBV6-1 and TRBJ2-2; TRBD2 is a possible D gene (5 bases). Germline V gene data show CDR1 as MNHNS and CDR2 as SASEGT. CDR3 length: 13 residues. Trimming stripped 8 bases from V and 0 bases from J, with 7 bases between.

This clonotype is medium-sized in the sample. This chain uses TRBV10-2 with TRBJ2-3; 9 bases fit TRBD2. Germline assignment: CDR1 WSHSY and CDR2 SAAADI. J was trimmed by 3 bases and V by 0 bases; bases with no gene match: 10. CDR3 length: 18 amino acids. The CDR3, as DNA: TGCGCCAGCAGTGAGTCCCTTTCGGCTAGCGGGGTTACAGATACGCAGTATTTT. Its translation: CASSESLSASGVTDTQYF.

In its sample, this clonotype was seen once. The germline gene is not matched at one end of the junction; a read error may be the cause. V and J are TRBV6-1 and TRBJ2-3; 9 bases are a match to TRBD2. Judging by the DNA end, TRBJ2-5 fits better; the J call may be wrong. Per the germline V gene, CDR1 is MNHNS and CDR2 is SASEGT. The length of the CDR3 is 15 residues. Here the CDR3 reads CASSEASGSQDTQYF. The CDR3 bases are TGTGCCAGCAGTGAAGCTAGCGGGAGCCAAGATACCCAGTACTTC.

The chain links TRBV10-1 to TRBJ2-3; tentatively, D is TRBD1 (6 bases). The end of the DNA aligns better with TRBJ2-7, so the J call may be wrong. This CDR3 is 14 amino acids long. The germline CDR1 and CDR2 sequences are WNHNN and SYGVQD (reference sequence). CDR3 nucleotides: TGCGGCACCTCGAGGCTGGGGGCGGAAGATACGCAGTACTTC. Translation: CGTSRLGAEDTQYF.

The V gene is TRBV10-1, the J gene TRBJ2-3; 10 positions match TRBD2. Germline V gene lookup returns CDR1 WNHNN and CDR2 SYGVQD (reference sequence). V trimming: 3 bases; J trimming: 9 bases; junction bases outside the gene matches: 15. The CDR3 is made up of 17 amino acids. This chain's CDR3 is CASSDPGVAGGKNTQYF. The CDR3 bases are TGCGCCAGCAGTGACCCGGGGGTAGCGGGAGGAAAAAACACGCAGTATTTT.

This rearrangement joins TRBV6-5 to TRBJ2-5; D not certain. TRBJ2-7 matches the DNA end more closely, so the J call is doubtful. The CDR3 totals 14 residues. Per germline, CDR1 MNHEY and CDR2 SVGAGI. CDR3 coding DNA: TGTGCCAGCAGTTGCTCTGCAGTGACCTACGAGCAGTACTTC. Translated: CASSCSAVTYEQYF.

The V and J genes are TRBV11-2 and TRBJ2-7; 11 bases are a match to TRBD2. Per germline, CDR1 SGHAT and CDR2 FQNNGV. Trimming at V came to 6 bases and at J to 4 bases, leaving 5 bases not matched to a gene. CDR3 length equals 14 residues. Written as DNA, the CDR3 is TGTGCCAGCAGAAAAGGACTAGCGGGTTACGAGCAGTACTTC. This encodes CASRKGLAGYEQYF.

This clonotype turned up a few times. The chain links TRBV6-1 to TRBJ2-1; no firm D call. The J call may be mistaken, given a closer DNA end match to TRBJ2-7. Germline assignment: CDR1 MNHNS and CDR2 SASEGT. There are 13 residues in the CDR3. CDR3 coding DNA: TGTGCCAGCGGCTATCTCACTTACAATGAGCAGTACTTC. It specifies CASGYLTYNEQYF.

Note on this clonotype: At one end the junction does not follow the germline gene, possibly because of a read error. This chain connects TRBV6-1 to TRBJ2-3; 9 bases map to TRBD1. CDR1 is MNHNS, CDR2 SASEGT, per germline. This CDR3 region has 15 residues. The CDR3 here is CASSRTGEGTDIQYF. Written as DNA, the CDR3 is TGTGCCAGCAGCCGGACAGGGGAAGGGACAGATATTCAGTACTTT.

This chain connects TRBV6-1 to TRBJ2-1; TRBD2 matches 10 bases. Per germline, CDR1 MNHNS and CDR2 SASEGT. The CDR3 extends over 15 amino acids. The V segment lost 6 bases and the J segment 2 bases; nucleotides outside the gene matches: 4. The CDR3 spells CASRVSGRAYNEQFF. The CDR3 DNA reads TGTGCCAGCAGAGTCAGCGGGAGGGCCTACAATGAGCAGTTCTTC.

Turning to this clonotype: A junction end diverges from the germline sequence, so it may reflect a read error. The chain employs TRBV10-3 and TRBJ2-2; possible D gene TRBD2, 5 bases. The length of the CDR3 is 15 residues. Germline V gene data show CDR1 as ENHRY and CDR2 as SYGVKD. The chain's CDR3 is CAMRLQSVIPGEQFF. CDR3 bases: TGTGCCATGAGACTCCAGTCTGTGATTCCCGGGGAGCAGTTTTTT.

In its sample, this clonotype is medium-sized. V and J are TRBV27 and TRBJ2-7, with a possible D match to TRBD1 (6 bases). V was trimmed by 5 bases and J by 2 bases, leaving 10 bases between them. The CDR3 loop spans 13 amino acids. Germline V CDR1 and CDR2: MNHEY, SMNVEV (reference sequence). Written as DNA, the CDR3 is TGTGCCAGCAGTGAACAGGGTCCCTACGAGCAGTACTTC. Translating it yields CASSEQGPYEQYF.

In its sample, this clonotype was seen once. The chain carries TRBV7-2 and TRBJ2-5, with D possibly matching TRBD1 (6 bases). The CDR3 sequence is 14 residues long. Trimming took off 8 bases at V and 2 bases at J, with 15 bases between the two ends. Germline V gene data show CDR1 as SGHTA and CDR2 as FQGNSA. The CDR3 nucleotides are TGTGCCAGCGGCCGGGGACATGGACAAGAGACCCAGTACTTC. Translation: CASGRGHGQETQYF.

V usage is TRBV27 and J usage is TRBJ2-3; 8 bases are a match to TRBD1. CDR3 length equals 16 residues. The V gene end was trimmed by 5 bases and the J gene end by 12 bases; junction bases not matched to a gene: 19. Germline values: CDR1 MNHEY, CDR2 SMNVEV (reference sequence). CDR3: CASSVFGTGLTDIQYF. In DNA form, the CDR3 reads TGTGCCAGCAGTGTATTCGGGACAGGCCTCACAGATATTCAGTATTTT.

This chain links TRBV4-1 with TRBJ2-4; D is ambiguous. Germline CDR1 MGHRA, CDR2 YSYEKL. The length of the CDR3 is 14 residues. Trimming left V 1 base short and J 0 bases short, with 4 bases between. Here the CDR3 reads CASSQAGAKNIQYF. CDR3 sequence (DNA): TGCGCCAGCAGCCAAGCGGGAGCCAAAAACATTCAGTACTTC.

V and J are TRBV6-4 and TRBJ2-3, with D possibly being TRBD1 or TRBD2 (5 bases each). V gave up 6 bases and J gave up 12 bases, with 25 bases separating them. The germline V gene encodes CDR1 MRHNA and CDR2 SNTAGT. The CDR3 contains 15 residues. CDR3 coding DNA: TGTGCCAGCAGCTTGGGGGTGTGGGCCAAAGATATTCAGTATTTT. Protein sequence: CASSLGVWAKDIQYF.

The chain links TRBV10-1 to TRBJ2-3; D is possibly TRBD1 (6 bases). V shed 6 bases and J shed 7 bases, with 23 bases lying between them. This CDR3 spans 16 amino acids. The V gene's germline CDR1 is WNHNN and CDR2 SYGVQD (reference sequence). The CDR3 spells CASSRRGRGSKNTQYF. As DNA, the CDR3 is TGCGCCAGCAGCCGACGGGGTAGGGGGAGCAAAAATACGCAGTATTTT.

Judged by abundance, this clonotype is medium-sized. The chain employs TRBV6-1 and TRBJ2-3; D may match TRBD1 or TRBD2 (5 bases each). Germline assignment: CDR1 MNHNS and CDR2 SASEGT. This CDR3 region has 13 residues. Trimming pared 4 bases from V and 4 bases from J, leaving 9 bases between. The CDR3 bases are TGTGCCAGCAGTGGGGACGGAGCAGATACGCAGTATTTT. Translation: CASSGDGADTQYF.

J is TRBJ1-2 and V is TRBV20-1, with D maybe TRBD1 (5 bases). V was shortened by 6 bases and J by 2 bases, with 16 bases between the two germline ends. CDR1 is DFQATT, CDR2 SNEGSKA, per germline (reference sequence). The length of the CDR3 is 14 residues. The CDR3 DNA is TGCAGTGCCACTCCGGGACTTCGGAACTATGGCTACACCTTC. Protein product: CSATPGLRNYGYTF.